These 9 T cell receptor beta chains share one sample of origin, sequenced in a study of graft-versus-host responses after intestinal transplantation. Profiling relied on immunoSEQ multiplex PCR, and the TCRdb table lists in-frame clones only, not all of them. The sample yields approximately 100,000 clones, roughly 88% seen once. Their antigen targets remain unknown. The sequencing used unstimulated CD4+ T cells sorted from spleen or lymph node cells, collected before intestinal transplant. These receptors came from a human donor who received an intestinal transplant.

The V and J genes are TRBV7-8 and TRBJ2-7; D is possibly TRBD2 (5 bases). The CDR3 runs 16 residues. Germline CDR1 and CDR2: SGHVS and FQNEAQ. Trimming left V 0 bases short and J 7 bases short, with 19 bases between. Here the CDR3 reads CASSLARAGPLGEQYF. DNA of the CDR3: TGTGCCAGCAGCTTAGCGCGGGCAGGCCCGTTAGGGGAGCAGTACTTC.

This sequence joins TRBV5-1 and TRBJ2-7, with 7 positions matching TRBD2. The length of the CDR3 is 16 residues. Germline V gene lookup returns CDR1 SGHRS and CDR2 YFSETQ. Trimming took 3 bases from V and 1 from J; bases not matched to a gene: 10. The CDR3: CASSSTLGGGSYEQYF. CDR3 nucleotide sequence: TGCGCCAGCAGCTCGACCTTGGGGGGGGGTTCCTACGAGCAGTACTTC.

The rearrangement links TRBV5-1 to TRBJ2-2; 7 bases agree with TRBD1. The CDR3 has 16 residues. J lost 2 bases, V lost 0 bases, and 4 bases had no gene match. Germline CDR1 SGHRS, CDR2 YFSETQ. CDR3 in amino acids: CASSLAGTDNTGELFF. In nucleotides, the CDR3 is TGCGCCAGCAGCTTGGCTGGGACAGACAACACCGGGGAGCTGTTTTTT. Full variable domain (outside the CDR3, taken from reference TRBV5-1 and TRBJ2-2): KAGVTQTPRYLIKTRGQQVTLSCSPISGHRSVSWYQQTPGQGLQFLFEYFSETQRNKGNFPGRFSGRQFSNSRSEMNVSTLELGDSALYLCASSLAGTDNTGELFFGEGSRLTVL.

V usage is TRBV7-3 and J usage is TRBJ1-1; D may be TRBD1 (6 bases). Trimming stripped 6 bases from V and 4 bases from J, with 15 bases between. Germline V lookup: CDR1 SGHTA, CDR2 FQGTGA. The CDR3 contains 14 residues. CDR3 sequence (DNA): TGTGCCAGCAGGGAAACAGGGTGGGGCACTGAAGCTTTCTTT. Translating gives CASRETGWGTEAFF.

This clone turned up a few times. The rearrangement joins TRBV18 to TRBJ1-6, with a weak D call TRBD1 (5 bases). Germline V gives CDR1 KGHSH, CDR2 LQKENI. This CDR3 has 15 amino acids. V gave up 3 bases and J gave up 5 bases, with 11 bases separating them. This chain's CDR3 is CASSPPEGNNSPLHF. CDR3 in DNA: TGTGCCAGCTCACCCCCGGAGGGGAATAATTCACCCCTCCACTTT.

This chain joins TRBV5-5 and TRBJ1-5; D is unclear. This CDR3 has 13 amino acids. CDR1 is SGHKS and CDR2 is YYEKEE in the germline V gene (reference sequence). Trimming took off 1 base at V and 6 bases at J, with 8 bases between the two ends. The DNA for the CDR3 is TGTGCCAGCAGCTTGTCCGGGTTTCAGCCCCAGCATTTT. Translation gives CASSLSGFQPQHF.

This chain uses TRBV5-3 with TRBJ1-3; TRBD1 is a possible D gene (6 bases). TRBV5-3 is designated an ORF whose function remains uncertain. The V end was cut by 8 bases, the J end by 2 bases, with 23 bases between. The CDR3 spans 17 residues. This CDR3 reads CASRPLGTGWTGNTIYF. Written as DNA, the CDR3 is TGTGCCAGTCGGCCATTGGGTACAGGGTGGACTGGAAACACCATATATTTT.

Here the CDR3 reads CASSSGEKLFF. CDR3 coding DNA: TGTGCCAGCAGCTCGGGGGAAAAACTGTTTTTT. The chain uses TRBV7-6 and TRBJ1-4, with unresolved D. Per germline, CDR1 SGHVS and CDR2 FNYEAQ. The CDR3 loop spans 11 amino acids. V was pared by 4 bases and J by 8 bases, with 5 bases between.

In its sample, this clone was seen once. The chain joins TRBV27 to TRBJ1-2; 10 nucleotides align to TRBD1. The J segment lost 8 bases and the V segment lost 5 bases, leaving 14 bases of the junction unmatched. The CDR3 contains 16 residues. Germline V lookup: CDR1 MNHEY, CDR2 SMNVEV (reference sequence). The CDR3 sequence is CASSALRDRGAGGYTF. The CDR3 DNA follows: TGTGCCAGCAGTGCCCTCCGGGACAGGGGAGCCGGCGGCTACACCTTC.